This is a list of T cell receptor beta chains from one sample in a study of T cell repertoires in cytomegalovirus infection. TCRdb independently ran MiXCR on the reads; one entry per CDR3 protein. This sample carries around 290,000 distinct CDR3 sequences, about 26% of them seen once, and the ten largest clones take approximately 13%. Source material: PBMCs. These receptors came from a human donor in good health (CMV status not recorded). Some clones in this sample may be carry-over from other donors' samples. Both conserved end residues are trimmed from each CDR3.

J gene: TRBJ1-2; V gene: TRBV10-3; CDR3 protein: AISESRRDDGYT
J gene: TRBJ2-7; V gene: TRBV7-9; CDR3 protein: ASRGDTPPFEQY
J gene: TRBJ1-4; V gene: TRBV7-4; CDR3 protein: ASSLSGAGGEKLF
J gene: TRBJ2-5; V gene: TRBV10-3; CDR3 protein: AISEPADNQETQY
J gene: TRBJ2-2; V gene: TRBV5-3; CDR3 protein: ASSFDGSGELF
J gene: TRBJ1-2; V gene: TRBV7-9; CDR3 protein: ASRRQGGNYGYT
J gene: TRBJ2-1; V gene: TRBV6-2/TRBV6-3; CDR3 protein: ASSYSWTSGYNEQF
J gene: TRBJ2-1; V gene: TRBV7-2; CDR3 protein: ASFKYRGSSYNEQF
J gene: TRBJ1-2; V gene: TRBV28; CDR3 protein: ATVGTVGYGYT
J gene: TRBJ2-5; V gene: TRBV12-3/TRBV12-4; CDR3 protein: ASSLVRVGQETQY
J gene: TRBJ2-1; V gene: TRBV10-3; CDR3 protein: AISAAGTYNEQF
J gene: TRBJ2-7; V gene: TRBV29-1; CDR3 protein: SVAAGNEQY
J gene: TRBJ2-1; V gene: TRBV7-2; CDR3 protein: ASSRLAFNNEQF
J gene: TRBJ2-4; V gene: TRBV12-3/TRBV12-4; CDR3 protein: ASTTSGGAPIQY
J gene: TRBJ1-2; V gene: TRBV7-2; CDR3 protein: ASSFGHEYGYT
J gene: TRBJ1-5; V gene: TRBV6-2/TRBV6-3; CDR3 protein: ASSYSHGGEMSTQH
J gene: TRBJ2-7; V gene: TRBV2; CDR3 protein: ASNRPPHEQY
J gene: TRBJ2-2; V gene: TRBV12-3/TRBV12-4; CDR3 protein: ASSPSLTGELF
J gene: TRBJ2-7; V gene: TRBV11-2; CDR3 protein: ASSLAAGTGTYEQY
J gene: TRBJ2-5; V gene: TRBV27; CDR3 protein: ASSTWGAAQETQY
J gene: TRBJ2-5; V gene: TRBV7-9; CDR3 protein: ASSTEGTQY
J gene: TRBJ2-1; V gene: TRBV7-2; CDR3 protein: ASSYSPGPLYNEQF
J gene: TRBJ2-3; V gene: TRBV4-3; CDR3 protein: ASSQDGGSTDTQY
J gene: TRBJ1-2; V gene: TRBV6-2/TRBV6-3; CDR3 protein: ASSYVGSVSGGYT
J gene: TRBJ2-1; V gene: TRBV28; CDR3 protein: ASGMTSGFYNEQF
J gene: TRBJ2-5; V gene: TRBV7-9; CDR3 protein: ASSRGQGYQETQY
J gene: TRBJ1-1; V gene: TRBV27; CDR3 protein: ASREGGTEAF
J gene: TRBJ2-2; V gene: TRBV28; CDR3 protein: ASRIRDRITGELF
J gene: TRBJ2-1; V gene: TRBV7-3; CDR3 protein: ASSLGRQGEQF
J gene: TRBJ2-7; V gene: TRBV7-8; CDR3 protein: ASSTQDYEQY
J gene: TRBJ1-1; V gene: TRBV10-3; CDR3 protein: AISQGLTEAF
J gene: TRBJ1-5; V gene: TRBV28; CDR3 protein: ASSSGGRQPQH
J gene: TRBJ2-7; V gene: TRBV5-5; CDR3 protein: ASSLDWGLEQY
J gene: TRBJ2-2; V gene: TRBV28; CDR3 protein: ASDYNTGELF
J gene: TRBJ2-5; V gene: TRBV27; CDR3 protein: ASRRQGVETQY
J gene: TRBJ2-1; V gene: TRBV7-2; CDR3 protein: ASRPPGTGGVNEQF
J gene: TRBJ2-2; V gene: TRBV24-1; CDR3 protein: ATSDFAGELF
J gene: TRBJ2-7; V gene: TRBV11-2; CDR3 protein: ASSLTPALYEQY
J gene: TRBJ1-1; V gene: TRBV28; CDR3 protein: ASSPNRVGGEAF
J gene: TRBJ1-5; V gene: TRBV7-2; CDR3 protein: ASSLVVRTGHGQPQH
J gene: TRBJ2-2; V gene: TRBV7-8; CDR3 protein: ASSLDARGANTGELF
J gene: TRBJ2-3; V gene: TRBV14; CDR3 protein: ASSRSPAGEFTDTQY
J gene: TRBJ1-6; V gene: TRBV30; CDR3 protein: ALTAVANSPLH
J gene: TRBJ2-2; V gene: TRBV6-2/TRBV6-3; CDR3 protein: ASSFPSRTGELF
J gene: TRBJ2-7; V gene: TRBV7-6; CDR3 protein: ASSSGGNYEQY
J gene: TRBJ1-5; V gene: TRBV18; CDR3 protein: ASSQFRTFDSNQPQH
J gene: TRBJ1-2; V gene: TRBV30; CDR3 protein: AWNWGQGVDGYT
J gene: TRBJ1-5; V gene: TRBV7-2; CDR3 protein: ASSPGQIYSNQPQH
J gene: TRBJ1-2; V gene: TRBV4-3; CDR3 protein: ASSWQGNYGYT
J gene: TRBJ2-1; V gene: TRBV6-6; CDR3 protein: ASYWTSGRNNEQF